This entry is about one TCR beta chain. Its antigen is unknown. The sample holds no much larger clone one base away, and base qualities are not on file. For sequencing of the TCRbeta CDR3 region, genomic DNA was extracted from the sorted cells. The immunoSEQ Assay was used for sequencing of TCRbeta CDR3 regions. Not all clones reach the TCRdb copy of this immuneACCESS table, which keeps in-frame sequences only. Checked studies attribute under half of the gap to unresolved V genes and leave the rest unexplained. Recorded for this sample are some 75,000 clones; over 75% of them occurred a single time. The ten top clones hold more than 0.6% of the sample. Patients with a history of autoimmune disease or receiving systemic immunosuppression were excluded from the trial. In every dose cohort, peripheral blood was drawn for TCR sequencing at baseline, cycle 4 day 1, and cycle 7 day 1. The samples were drawn from a first-in-human, open-label, multicenter phase I dose-escalation trial of ivuxolimab. The trial enrolled adults with locally advanced or metastatic head and neck squamous cell, hepatocellular, melanoma or renal cell carcinoma. Before TCR sequencing, CD4+ T cells and CD8+ T cells from peripheral blood were sorted into separate populations.

The data stem from a study of OX40 agonist ivuxolimab in advanced cancers. Looking at the study overall: Ivuxolimab was a fully human IgG2 agonistic monoclonal antibody targeting the costimulatory receptor OX40 (CD134). Intravenous ivuxolimab was administered to patients every 2 weeks at six dose levels: 0.01, 0.1, 0.3, 1.5, 3 and 10 mg/kg. Of the roughly 51 patients in dose escalation, around 19 had hepatocellular carcinoma, about 15 had melanoma, 9 had renal cell carcinoma and 9 had head and neck cancer. The dose-escalation cohort was about 83% male with a mean age of about 60 years, ranging from roughly 23 to 80. Prior anti-PD-1, anti-PD-L1 or anti-CTLA-4 therapy was permitted, and checkpoint inhibitors had been received by approximately 39% of dose-escalation patients. Partial responses occurred in three dose-escalation patients: two with cutaneous melanoma and one with hepatocellular carcinoma. Peripheral TCRbeta sequencing aimed to test whether ivuxolimab altered TCR sequence diversity and caused clonal T-cell expansion. The paper covers the monotherapy dose-escalation part of the phase I ivuxolimab trial, which included N ≈ 50 patients.

Overall study outcomes, separate from this receptor: Which antigens the clonally expanded peripheral T cells were specific for was not determined. After ivuxolimab, CD8+ T cells had more expanded clones than CD4+ T cells on average. At doses of 0.1 to 3.0 mg/kg, clonal expansion of both CD4+ and CD8+ T cells in blood was seen between baseline and week 6. Low levels of normalized T-cell clonal expansion were also shown by some nonresponding patients. In the 0.1-3.0 mg/kg groups, partial responders were among the patients with the lowest normalized peripheral clonal expansion, particularly in CD8+ T cells.

Including the terminal cysteine and phenylalanine, the CDR3 comprises 16 residues. The read is trimmed to its CDR3 DNA, 48 bases read in frame from base 1. CDR1 and CDR2 were assigned from the germline V gene as SGHTS and YDEGEE. After removal of 4 bases from V and 0 bases from J, the junction retains 5 bases not matched to a gene. This chain joins TRBV5-8 to TRBJ1-4, with 8 bases matching TRBD1. This sequence originates from an adult with an advanced solid tumor such as melanoma, head and neck, liver or kidney cancer. Sample: CD4+ or CD8+ T cells sorted from blood, taken in a trial of the OX40 agonist ivuxolimab. The DNA sequence is given as TGTGCCAGCAGCCCGGGACAGGCAGCAACTAATGAAAAACTGTTTTTT. Its translation is CASSPGQAATNEKLFF.